These 18 T cell receptor beta chains were sequenced from one sample in a study of cytotoxic CD8 clonotypes in ibrutinib-treated CLL (dated by TCRdb to the early 2020s). Library creation used the immunoSEQ multiplex PCR assay. Entries here come from immuneACCESS through TCRdb and include only in-frame sequences with V and J called. Some clones fail to appear in such tables; in the studies checked, an unresolved V gene covers under half of the shortfall, and the cause of the remainder is unknown. For this sample there are more than 300,000 clones; around four fifths appear just once. The ten largest clones take up more than 6% of the sample. Sequences were derived from PBMCs, sampled before ibrutinib treatment. The receptors come from a human donor with chronic lymphocytic leukemia.

J is TRBJ1-4 and V is TRBV6-6; unclear D gene. Trimming cost V 6 bases and J 8 bases, with 16 bases left between them. The CDR3 runs 14 residues. The germline V gene encodes CDR1 MNHNY and CDR2 SVGAGI (reference sequence). CDR3 amino acids: CASSPRRAEEKLFF. The CDR3 region has the DNA TGTGCCAGCAGCCCACGGAGGGCGGAGGAAAAACTGTTTTTT.

This chain joins TRBV7-2 and TRBJ2-3; 10 bases map to TRBD2. CDR1 SGHTA and CDR2 FQGNSA come from the germline V gene. The V gene end was trimmed by 5 bases and the J gene end by 6 bases; junction bases not matched to a gene: 8. The CDR3 runs 15 residues. The CDR3 reads CASSPRTGLADTQYF. The CDR3 DNA follows: TGTGCCAGCAGCCCCCGGACGGGACTAGCGGATACGCAGTATTTT.

The V call is TRBV7-7, the J call TRBJ2-7; D gene ambiguous. V was clipped by 3 bases and J by 5 bases, with 8 bases between them. CDR1 SSHAT and CDR2 FNYEAQ come from the germline V gene (reference sequence). There are 12 residues in the CDR3. CDR3 sequence reads: CASSFPSDEQYF. CDR3 DNA sequence: TGTGCCAGCAGCTTCCCCAGCGACGAGCAGTACTTC.

The chain has TRBV9 and TRBJ2-3; 7 bases match TRBD1. Losses at the gene ends were 4 bases for V and 1 base for J; bases not matched to a gene: 9. Germline V gene data show CDR1 as SGDLS and CDR2 as YYNGEE. The CDR3 consists of 16 residues. The CDR3: CASSPRTGYGTDTQYF. The CDR3 nucleotides are TGTGCCAGCAGCCCCAGGACAGGTTACGGCACAGATACGCAGTATTTT.

The CDR3 here is CASSSNDNQETQYF. The CDR3 bases are TGTGCCAGCAGCTCTAATGACAACCAAGAGACCCAGTACTTC. J is TRBJ2-5 and V is TRBV6-1, with D uncertain. V shed 6 bases and J shed 0 bases, with 11 bases lying between them. Germline V gives CDR1 MNHNS, CDR2 SASEGT. The CDR3 spans 14 residues.

The chain uses TRBV6-1 and TRBJ2-1; 8 nucleotides line up with TRBD2. J gave up 0 bases and V 2 bases, and 3 bases lay outside the gene matches. This CDR3 comprises 16 residues. CDR1 is MNHNS, CDR2 SASEGT, per germline. This CDR3 reads CASSEPTSGSYNEQFF. CDR3 coding DNA: TGTGCCAGCAGTGAACCAACTAGCGGCTCCTACAATGAGCAGTTCTTC.

J is TRBJ2-3 and V is TRBV6-5; no reliable D call. Germline V CDR1 and CDR2: MNHEY, SVGAGI. Between the trimmed V and J ends, which lost 5 bases and 7 bases, there was a span of 13 bases. The length of the CDR3 is 13 residues. The CDR3 loop reads CASSLPDGHTQYF. The CDR3 DNA reads TGTGCCAGCAGTCTCCCCGATGGTCATACGCAGTATTTT.

The V call is TRBV15, the J call TRBJ2-1; 8 nucleotides agree with TRBD2. The V segment lost 4 bases and the J segment 6 bases; nucleotides outside the gene matches: 11. The CDR3 is 16 residues long. The germline CDR1 and CDR2 sequences are LNHNV and YYDKDF (reference sequence). CDR3 nucleotide sequence: TGTGCCACCAGCAAATCGGTCCGGGGGGGAGGCAATGAGCAGTTCTTC. Translated: CATSKSVRGGGNEQFF.

The CDR3 is CASRTAGGFYEQYF. The CDR3 DNA reads as TGTGCCAGCAGAACAGCGGGAGGGTTCTACGAGCAGTACTTC. The V call is TRBV6-6, the J call TRBJ2-7, with TRBD2 identical over 10 bases. CDR1 and CDR2 (germline): MNHNY, SVGAGI (reference sequence). V dropped 6 bases and J dropped 3; count of bases not matched to a gene: 5. The CDR3 contains 14 residues.

The chain has TRBV13 and TRBJ1-1; 9 nucleotides line up with TRBD1. Trimming took 0 bases from V and 4 from J; bases not matched to a gene: 3. CDR3 length equals 15 residues. The germline gives CDR1 PRHDT, CDR2 FYEKMQ (reference sequence). CDR3 sequence reads: CASSLGPQGATEAFF. CDR3 coding DNA: TGTGCCAGCAGCTTAGGCCCACAGGGGGCCACTGAAGCTTTCTTT. Combining the CDR3 with reference TRBV13 and TRBJ1-1 gives the whole variable domain AAGVIQSPRHLIKEKRETATLKCYPIPRHDTVYWYQQGPGQDPQFLISFYEKMQSDKGSIPDRFSAQQFSDYHSELNMSSLELGDSALYFCASSLGPQGATEAFFGQGTRLTVV.

V usage is TRBV4-1 and J usage is TRBJ1-2, with D unclear. The CDR3 totals 15 residues. CDR1 MGHRA and CDR2 YSYEKL come from the germline V gene. Trimming cost V 0 bases and J 3 bases, with 11 bases left between them. DNA of the CDR3: TGCGCCAGCAGCCAAGATACCCCCGGATACTATGGCTACACCTTC. It specifies CASSQDTPGYYGYTF.

The genes are TRBV18 and TRBJ1-4, with TRBD1 matching over 8 bases. Germline assignment: CDR1 KGHSH and CDR2 LQKENI. CDR3 length: 15 amino acids. After removal of 5 bases from V and 7 bases from J, the junction contained 9 bases not matched to a gene. This CDR3 reads CASSADRGLGEKLFF. DNA for the CDR3: TGTGCCAGCTCAGCCGACAGGGGACTGGGTGAAAAACTGTTTTTT.

This clone turned up a few times. The V call is TRBV7-2, the J call TRBJ2-3; D gene uncertain. V was shortened by 5 bases and J by 2 bases, with 2 bases between the two germline ends. CDR1 and CDR2 (germline): SGHTA, FQGNSA. This CDR3 is built from 11 residues. The CDR3 here is CASSPTDTQYF. CDR3 nucleotides: TGTGCCAGCAGCCCCACAGATACGCAGTATTTT.

This rearrangement joins TRBV30 to TRBJ2-3, with D unclear. Trimming left V 5 bases short and J 1 base short, with 7 bases between. The CDR3 loop spans 12 amino acids. In germline, CDR1 is GTSNPN, CDR2 SVGIG (reference sequence). CDR3 residues: CAWVGGTDTQYF. For the CDR3, the DNA is TGTGCCTGGGTAGGCGGCACAGATACGCAGTATTTT.

The chain has TRBV27 and TRBJ1-2, with D possibly being TRBD1 (5 bases). V was pared by 3 bases and J by 8 bases, with 16 bases between. The V gene's germline CDR1 is MNHEY and CDR2 SMNVEV (reference sequence). The CDR3 consists of 14 residues. CDR3 in DNA: TGTGCCAGCAGTTTGGGTGCAGGACATGGAGGCTACACCTTC. Translating it yields CASSLGAGHGGYTF.

The chain is built from TRBV28 and TRBJ1-1; no clear D. CDR3 size: 13 residues. V was shortened by 6 bases and J by 6 bases, with 14 bases between the two germline ends. Looked up from germline, CDR1 is MDHEN and CDR2 is SYDVKM. This CDR3 reads CASSMSPPPEAFF. The CDR3 DNA is TGTGCCAGCAGCATGAGTCCTCCCCCTGAAGCTTTCTTT.

This chain connects TRBV5-1 to TRBJ2-3, with D possibly TRBD1 on 5 matching bases. V lost 0 bases to trimming and J lost 4 bases, with 12 bases between them. This CDR3 spans 15 amino acids. Germline loops: CDR1 SGHRS, CDR2 YFSETQ. In DNA, the CDR3 is TGCGCCAGCAGCTTGGGGGGCGCCTCATCAGATACGCAGTATTTT. Translating gives CASSLGGASSDTQYF. Full variable domain (outside the CDR3, taken from reference TRBV5-1 and TRBJ2-3): KAGVTQTPRYLIKTRGQQVTLSCSPISGHRSVSWYQQTPGQGLQFLFEYFSETQRNKGNFPGRFSGRQFSNSRSEMNVSTLELGDSALYLCASSLGGASSDTQYFGPGTRLTVL.

The rearrangement uses TRBV9 and TRBJ2-1; possible D gene TRBD2, 5 bases. This CDR3 region has 15 residues. With 4 bases removed from V and 5 bases from J, the gap between germline ends came to 16 bases. The germline CDR1 and CDR2 sequences are SGDLS and YYNGEE. The CDR3 coding sequence is TGTGCCAGCAGCCGAGGGCTAGCTTCTCACAATGAGCAGTTCTTC. Protein: CASSRGLASHNEQFF. The variable domain in full, completed from reference TRBV9 and TRBJ2-1, reads DSGVTQTPKHLITATGQRVTLRCSPRSGDLSVYWYQQSLDQGLQFLIQYYNGEERAKGNILERFSAQQFPDLHSELNLSSLELGDSALYFCASSRGLASHNEQFFGPGTRLTVL.